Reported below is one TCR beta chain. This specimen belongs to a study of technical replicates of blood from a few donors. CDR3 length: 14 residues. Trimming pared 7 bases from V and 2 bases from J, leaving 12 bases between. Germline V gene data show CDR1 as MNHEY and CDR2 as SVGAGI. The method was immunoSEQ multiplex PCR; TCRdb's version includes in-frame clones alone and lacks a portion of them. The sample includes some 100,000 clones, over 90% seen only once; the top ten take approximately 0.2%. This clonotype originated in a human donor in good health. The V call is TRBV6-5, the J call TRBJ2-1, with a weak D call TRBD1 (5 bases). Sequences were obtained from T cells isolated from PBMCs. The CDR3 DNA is TGTGCCAGCACCCTCGGCAGGGCCTACAATGAGCAGTTCTTC. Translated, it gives CASTLGRAYNEQFF.